Sequencing of this T cell receptor (beta chain) was carried out in a study of Ad26.COV2.S vaccination and SARS-CoV-2 variants. Study context: It was the COV1001 Ad26.COV2.S trial arm that included the donor. Administration of Ad26.COV2.S was intramuscular, either once or twice 56 days apart. Study-wide results and caveats: Vaccine recipients surpassed placebo recipients in spike-specific TCR breadth.

Concerning this clone: What it binds is not known.

After removal of 5 bases from V and 7 bases from J, the junction contained 14 bases not matched to a gene. The germline gives CDR1 SGHNT, CDR2 YENEEA. The CDR3 length is 16 residues. Profiling relied on immunoSEQ multiplex PCR, and the TCRdb table lists in-frame clones only, not all of them. The sample lists more than 400,000 clones; over 80% were seen once. The treatment is: around 19 received Ad26.COV2.S at low or high dose, single or two shots; 5 received placebo; per-sample allocation not given. The samples were gathered on day 63 after the first injection of vaccine or placebo. The V and J genes are TRBV11-3 and TRBJ2-1; 7 nucleotides agree with TRBD2. Sequencing used peripheral blood, obtained in a trial of Ad26.COV2.S vaccine versus placebo. The origin of this receptor is a person aged 18-60 years who received the Ad26.COV2.S COVID-19 vaccine or a placebo. The CDR3 DNA reads TGTGCCAGCAGCATAACACCGGGGGGACCCCTTAATGAGCAGTTCTTC. This encodes CASSITPGGPLNEQFF. The full variable domain, its missing parts supplied by reference TRBV11-3 and TRBJ2-1, is EAGVVQSPRYKIIEKKQPVAFWCNPISGHNTLYWYLQNLGQGPELLIRYENEEAVDDSQLPKDRFSAERLKGVDSTLKIQPAELGDSAVYLCASSITPGGPLNEQFFGPGTRLTVL.